Listed below are T cell receptor beta chains from one sample, sequenced in a study of cytomegalovirus exposure and HLA in healthy donors. The table came from immunoSEQ multiplex PCR; TCRdb's copy has only in-frame clones and leaves some out. The data hold about 120,000 clones, with around 79% observed a single time. The sample consisted of PBMCs. The receptors derive from a woman aged 25-40 years in good health and CMV-seropositive. CDR3s include the opening cysteine and the closing phenylalanine or tryptophan. A D gene is named only where the DNA matches it firmly. Clone size is stated in some rows and not others, as once, few, many or a class when expanded.

size	D	V	J	DNA	CDR3
once	TRBD2	TRBV11-2	TRBJ2-7	TGTGCCAGCAGCTTAGATCGCGGCGGGGGGGCCCCCTACGAGCAGTACTTC	CASSLDRGGGAPYEQYF
NA	NA	TRBV9	TRBJ1-2	TGTGCCAGCAGCCCCCAGGGCGGGGGGGCGGAGGGCTACACCTTC	CASSPQGGGAEGYTF
NA	TRBD2	TRBV19	TRBJ2-5	TGTGCCAGTAGTAGACAGCGGGGGGGGCAAGAGACCCAGTACTTC	CASSRQRGGQETQYF
NA	TRBD2	TRBV11-2	TRBJ2-3	TGTGCCAGCAGCGGGACGACTAGCGGGGTGGCAGATACGCAGTATTTT	CASSGTTSGVADTQYF
NA	TRBD1	TRBV4-1	TRBJ1-2	TGCGCCAGCAGCCAAGAACAGGGGGCAAACTATGGCTACACCTTC	CASSQEQGANYGYTF
NA	NA	TRBV18	TRBJ2-3	TGTGCCAGCTCACCAGAGGCGGGCACAGATACGCAGTATTTT	CASSPEAGTDTQYF
NA	TRBD2	TRBV7-2	TRBJ2-2	TGTGCCAGCAGCTGGGGACTAGCGGGGGTTTCCGGGGAGCTGTTTTTT	CASSWGLAGVSGELFF
few	TRBD2	TRBV7-2	TRBJ2-3	TGTGCCAGCAGCTTAGTACGGGGGATGGCGGGGGGCGGGGCAGATACGCAGTATTTT	CASSLVRGMAGGGADTQYF
NA	TRBD1	TRBV19	TRBJ1-4	TGTGCCAGTAGTATAGGGACAGGGCGGACTAATGAAAAACTGTTTTTT	CASSIGTGRTNEKLFF
NA	TRBD2	TRBV4-1	TRBJ2-3	TGCGCCAGCAGCCGTAAGACTAGCGGGGGTACAGTAGATAGCACAGATACGCAGTATTTT	CASSRKTSGGTVDSTDTQYF
few	NA	TRBV19	TRBJ2-2	TGTGCCAATAGGCGACAGCCGAACACCGGGGAGCTGTTTTTT	CANRRQPNTGELFF
NA	TRBD1	TRBV7-9	TRBJ2-7	TGTTCCAGCAGCTTGACAGGGAAGTCCTACGAGCAGTACTTC	CSSSLTGKSYEQYF
NA	NA	TRBV19	TRBJ2-7	TGTGCCAGTAGTATAGGCGGGGAGCAGTACTTC	CASSIGGEQYF
NA	NA	TRBV25-1	TRBJ2-5	TGTGCCAGCAGTGAATCTCCCGCTCTCGCGGGACAAGAGACCCAGTACTTC	CASSESPALAGQETQYF
NA	TRBD1	TRBV5-1	TRBJ1-2	TGCGCCAGCAGCTTGGAATTCAGGGGGCAAGGAGGCTACACCTTC	CASSLEFRGQGGYTF
NA	TRBD2	TRBV19	TRBJ2-3	TGTGCCAGTAGTACACTAGCGGGGTTCGCAGATACGCAGTATTTT	CASSTLAGFADTQYF
NA	NA	TRBV6-5	TRBJ1-1	TGTGCCAGCAGTTACCGGGTGAACACTGAAGCTTTCTTT	CASSYRVNTEAFF
NA	NA	TRBV7-3	TRBJ2-3	TGTGCCAGCAGCTTAAGAGGCATCAGCACAGATACGCAGTATTTT	CASSLRGISTDTQYF
NA	NA	TRBV11-2	TRBJ1-1	TGTGCCAGCAGCTTAGCCCAGGGGTACACTGAAGCTTTCTTT	CASSLAQGYTEAFF
NA	TRBD2	TRBV7-2	TRBJ2-5	TGTGCCAGCAGCTACGGACTAGGAGGTGAGACCCAGTACTTC	CASSYGLGGETQYF
NA	TRBD1	TRBV5-4	TRBJ2-7	TGTGCCAGCAGCTTCCGGACAGGGGACCCTTACGAGCAGTACTTC	CASSFRTGDPYEQYF
NA	NA	TRBV7-9	TRBJ2-3	TGTGCCAGCAGCTTACGGGGATTCACAGATACGCAGTATTTT	CASSLRGFTDTQYF
NA	TRBD1	TRBV7-2	TRBJ2-1	TGTGCCAGCAGCTTATCTGGACAGGGTGAGCAGTTCTTC	CASSLSGQGEQFF
few	NA	TRBV6-5	TRBJ2-3	TGTGCCAGCACCGGTACAGATACGCAGTATTTT	CASTGTDTQYF
NA	NA	TRBV28	TRBJ1-6	TGTGCCAGCATTCATTCGGGGGGTAGTTCACCCCTCCACTTT	CASIHSGGSSPLHF
NA	TRBD1	TRBV7-2	TRBJ1-1	TGTGCCAGCAGCCGCGAGGGACAGGGGGACACTGAAGCTTTCTTT	CASSREGQGDTEAFF
NA	NA	TRBV15	TRBJ1-4	TGTGCCACCAGCAGAGATTTTAGTCTGACGAGCGGAAAACTGTTTTTT	CATSRDFSLTSGKLFF
NA	TRBD2	TRBV7-2	TRBJ2-5	TGTGCCAGCAGAGCGGCGGGGGGGCTAGAGACCCAGTACTTC	CASRAAGGLETQYF
NA	NA	TRBV28	TRBJ1-1	TGTGCCAGCAGCTTTATTTGGGGGGCTGAAGCTTTCTTT	CASSFIWGAEAFF
NA	NA	TRBV7-9	TRBJ2-7	TGTGCCAGCAGCGTATTGGGGGGAAGCTCCTACGAGCAGTACTTC	CASSVLGGSSYEQYF
NA	NA	TRBV6-6	TRBJ1-5	TGTGCCAGCAGTTACTCGGTCGCGGAGGGTAACAAACCCCAGCATTTT	CASSYSVAEGNKPQHF
NA	NA	TRBV7-3	TRBJ1-1	TGTGCCAGCAGCCTACAGGGTCGGAACACTGAAGCTTTCTTT	CASSLQGRNTEAFF
NA	NA	TRBV6-1	TRBJ1-1	TGTGCCAGCAAAGGGAGGGGTACTGAAGCTTTCTTT	CASKGRGTEAFF
NA	NA	TRBV15	TRBJ1-3	TGTGCCACCAGCAGCCGACAGGCTGGAAACACCATATATTTT	CATSSRQAGNTIYF
NA	NA	TRBV10-3	TRBJ2-1	TGTGCCATCAGCGGACAATCTTCCTACAATGAGCAGTTCTTC	CAISGQSSYNEQFF
NA	TRBD2	TRBV10-3	TRBJ2-1	TGTGCCATCAGTTCGGCTAGCGGGGGTAATGAGCAGTTCTTC	CAISSASGGNEQFF
NA	TRBD2	TRBV2	TRBJ2-2	TGTGCCAGCAGTGAAGGGACTAGGAACACCGGGGAGCTGTTTTTT	CASSEGTRNTGELFF
NA	TRBD1	TRBV4-3	TRBJ2-7	TGCGCCAGCAGCCGTTGGACAGGCGGACCCTACGAGCAGTACTTC	CASSRWTGGPYEQYF
NA	NA	TRBV5-4	TRBJ2-2	TGTGCCAGCAGCTTCTTCGGGGGCGGGGAGCTGTTTTTT	CASSFFGGGELFF
NA	TRBD2	TRBV5-1	TRBJ2-3	TGCGCCAGCAGCCTCGGCGGGGGGAGAACAGATACGCAGTATTTT	CASSLGGGRTDTQYF